This T cell receptor beta chain is drawn from a study of CD8+ T cells in alopecia areata. V was pared by 2 bases and J by 7 bases, with 7 bases of the junction left unmatched. There are 14 residues in the CDR3. Germline assignment: CDR1 MNHNY and CDR2 SVGAGI (reference sequence). Treatment meaning: oral pan-JAK inhibitor, 5-10 mg twice daily. Reverse transcribed after extraction, RNA yielded cDNA as the sequencing template. Clones were read by immunoSEQ multiplex PCR, and TCRdb kept only the in-frame ones, dropping some. This sample yields around 140,000 clones, of which 50% to 65% are seen a single time; 15% to 20% belongs to the top ten.

The chain carries TRBV6-6 and TRBJ1-2; 7 bases align to TRBD1. Here the sequenced sample was CD8+ T cells sorted from blood, taken at week 4, from a patient treated with tofacitinib. This TCR was sampled from a human donor with alopecia areata. CDR3 DNA: TGTGCCAGCAGTTACGGCGAGGGGGCGCGTGGCTACACCTTC. It encodes CASSYGEGARGYTF.